This T cell receptor beta chain derives from a study of CXCR3-negative and CXCR3-positive naive CD8 T cells. This CDR3 is built from 14 residues. Whole-study results and caveats: Naive cells, whether CXCR3-negative or CXCR3-positive, had similar TRBV-TRBJ usage, while memory cells differed. Much lower diversity was found in memory CD8+ cells, while both naive subsets had comparably high diversity. Expression of CXCR3 was partially reduced after cryopreservation, and fresh PBMCs were used in most assays.

The libraries of TRB cDNA were constructed through 5' RACE using UMI labels. From its re-call of the 5' RACE reads, TCRdb lists each CDR3 protein once, without DNA. The sample has about 56,000 distinct CDR3 sequences. In regard to this clonotype: Its target is unknown.

Investigators sorted each CD8+ T cell subset in triplicate, taking 250,000 to 300,000 cells each time. This clonotype was sampled from a human donor in good health. Some clones in this sample may be carry-over from other donors' samples. This chain links TRBV12-3 or TRBV12-4 with TRBJ2-1. Sequenced sample: memory CD8+ T cells from blood. CDR3 loop: CASKDVGSYNEQFF.